Below, one T cell receptor beta chain is given with its context. Its antigen remains unidentified. This record belongs to a study of T cells expressing NK-cell markers. Study in general: CD3+CD56+NKG2C+, CD3+CD56+NKG2C- and CD3+CD56-NKG2C+ T cells, once sorted, supplied the TCR beta repertoires. HCMV seropositivity marked most of the eight sequenced donors; one was seronegative. Findings of the study overall: Where a handful of donors were concerned, these clonotypes also led the CD3+CD56-NKG2C+ fraction.

TCRdb re-called the 5' RACE reads and gives one entry per CDR3 protein, without DNA. This sample contains 300,000 to 450,000 distinct CDR3 sequences. CDR3 length: 14 residues. Germline-derived CDR1 and CDR2 are MNHEY and SVGAGI. The V call is TRBV6-5, the J call TRBJ2-7. The sequencing sample was made of blood T cells: a sorted CD56 or NKG2C T cell subset, CD4+ or CD8+ T cells, or bulk PBMC T cells (not recorded which). The clonotype comes from a man aged 18-75 years in good health. The CDR3 protein is CASSSIFRGYEQYF.